This T cell receptor (beta chain) was retrieved from a study of sequential checkpoint blockade in melanoma. On the study more broadly: Randomization was 1:1 between first-line nivolumab→ipilimumab and ipilimumab→nivolumab.

Noted treatment: randomized to nivolumab then ipilimumab (arm A) or the reverse (arm B). The CDR3 consists of 15 residues. The germline V gene has CDR1 SGHRS and CDR2 YFSETQ. Trimming removed 0 bases from V and 6 bases from J, with 14 bases in between. Sequenced by immunoSEQ multiplex PCR; TCRdb stores in-frame clones only, minus some. The sample has about 9,200 clones, approximately 25% seen once. The chain combines TRBV5-1 with TRBJ2-3, with D unclear. The source of this sequence is a human donor with melanoma. The starting material was tumor tissue (inferred from file names), obtained from a patient given nivolumab and ipilimumab in sequence. The CDR3 loop is CASSLVPNTGDTQYF. DNA of the CDR3: TGCGCCAGCAGCTTGGTGCCTAATACCGGGGATACGCAGTATTTT.